Sequencing of this TCR beta chain was carried out in a study of breast tumors, draining lymph nodes, adjacent tissues. General study findings and limits: Tumors had less TCR diversity than lymph nodes, more than nontumor tissue.

Ten or more counts support this clonotype. Its target is unknown. Samples came from axillary lymph nodes draining the breast cancer. The CDR3 sequence is 12 residues long. Germline CDR1 is SGDLS and CDR2 is YYNGEE. Trimming took 4 bases from V and 7 from J, leaving 12 bases between them. TCRdb re-derived calls from the multiplex PCR reads in MiXCR, one entry per CDR3 protein. The sample lists some 120,000 distinct CDR3 sequences; 20% were seen once. The rearrangement links TRBV9 to TRBJ2-7; D remains unclear. This receptor was identified in a female donor with breast cancer. Some clones in this sample may be carry-over from other donors' samples. The sample was axillary lymph node tissue. CDR3 nucleotide sequence: TGTGCCAGCAGCTCCCCCGGCCTTGAGCAGTACTTC. It translates to CASSSPGLEQYF.